This T cell receptor (beta chain) was documented in a study of T cell repertoires in cytomegalovirus infection. Study-level information: Evidence of both CMV infection and a matching HLA type came from public TCR beta signatures. Study results and caveats: Cumulative public TCR beta family frequency identified CMV carriers with the relevant HLA. In two of eight donors, the top clonotype was HLA-C-restricted CMV-specific.

The sample holds many counts of this clonotype. Its antigen is not identified. The V and J ends lost 0 bases and 7 bases, in that order; junction bases with no gene match: 11. This CDR3 has 18 residues. CDR1 is LGHNA and CDR2 is YNFKEQ in the germline V gene. Each CDR3 protein is one row after TCRdb ran MiXCR on the reads. Among 450,000 to 550,000 distinct CDR3 sequences listed, 16% were seen once. V usage is TRBV4-2 and J usage is TRBJ2-2; 10 nucleotides align to TRBD2. The material sequenced was CD8+ T cells from PBMCs. The source of this sequence is a human donor in good health (CMV status not recorded). Some clones in this sample may be carry-over from other donors' samples. The CDR3 DNA sequence: TGTGCCAGCAGCCAAGATTCCCTAGCGGGAGATATGGGCGGGGAGCTGTTTTTT. This gives the protein CASSQDSLAGDMGGELFF.